The 30 T cell receptor beta chains presented below share a single source sample, sequenced in a study of blood T cell repertoires in COVID-19. Clones were read by immunoSEQ multiplex PCR, and TCRdb kept only the in-frame ones, dropping some. The repertoire holds a few hundred thousand clones, roughly nine tenths seen once, with approximately 8% in the top ten. What was sequenced was PBMCs or T cells enriched from blood (not recorded which). The receptors originated from a woman aged 60 to 75 who had recovered from COVID-19.

This clone was observed a single time. This rearrangement joins TRBV14 to TRBJ1-4, with D tentatively TRBD1 (6 bases). CDR1 and CDR2 (germline): SGHDN, FVKESK. With 5 bases removed from V and 3 bases from J, the gap between germline ends came to 22 bases. The CDR3 loop spans 18 amino acids. CDR3: CASSMQGTPGSANEKLFF. As DNA, the CDR3 is TGTGCCAGCAGCATGCAAGGGACACCCGGATCCGCTAATGAAAAACTGTTTTTT.

V gene TRBV5-1 combines with J gene TRBJ1-2; a weak D match, TRBD1 (5 bases). Germline V gene data show CDR1 as SGHRS and CDR2 as YFSETQ. V lost 3 bases and J 7 bases, leaving 19 bases between the germline ends. This CDR3 is 15 amino acids long. The CDR3 spells CASSSPRDGAIGYTF. CDR3 nucleotide sequence: TGCGCCAGCAGCTCCCCCAGGGATGGAGCTATTGGCTACACCTTC.

In its sample, this clone was seen once. This chain connects TRBV12-5 to TRBJ2-4; 8 bases fit TRBD1. Germline CDR1 is LGHNT and CDR2 is FRNRAP. The CDR3 totals 16 residues. The junction had 8 bases not matched to a gene; V was cut back by 5 bases and J by 2 bases. The CDR3 DNA follows: TGTGCTAGTGGTATCCGGTACAGGGGGTCCAAAAACATTCAGTACTTC. Its translation: CASGIRYRGSKNIQYF. Full variable domain (outside the CDR3, taken from reference TRBV12-5 and TRBJ2-4): DARVTQTPRHKVTEMGQEVTMRCQPILGHNTVFWYRQTMMQGLELLAYFRNRAPLDDSGMPKDRFSAEMPDATLATLKIQPSEPRDSAVYFCASGIRYRGSKNIQYFGAGTRLSVL.

The CDR3 is CASSLDAGWDSEAFF. The CDR3 nucleotides are TGTGCCAGCAGCTTAGATGCGGGATGGGATTCTGAAGCTTTCTTT. The rearrangement uses TRBV11-2 and TRBJ1-1; D is unclear. The CDR3 is made up of 15 amino acids. Germline-derived CDR1 and CDR2 are SGHAT and FQNNGV. V gave up 0 bases and J gave up 6 bases, with 14 bases separating them.

A note on this clone: Different DNA sequences within this sample yield the same CDR3. The chain recombines TRBV5-4 with TRBJ1-1; 10 positions match TRBD1. J gave up 5 bases and V 2 bases, and 3 bases lay outside the gene matches. Germline V gives CDR1 SGHNT, CDR2 YYREEE (reference sequence). CDR3 length equals 14 residues. Written as DNA, the CDR3 is TGTGCCAGCAGCTTAGACAGGGGGCGGACTGAAGCTTTCTTT. As protein: CASSLDRGRTEAFF.

The J gene is TRBJ2-7, the V gene TRBV10-2; 8 bases align to TRBD1. CDR1 and CDR2 from the germline V gene are WSHSY and SAAADI. Germline trimming cut 2 bases from V and 5 bases from J; bases unmatched to any gene: 5. The CDR3 sequence is 14 residues long. This chain's CDR3 is CASSEPDRAHEQYV. CDR3 nucleotides: TGCGCCAGCAGTGAGCCGGACAGGGCCCACGAGCAGTACGTC.

This sequence joins TRBV7-9 and TRBJ1-6; a possible D gene is TRBD1 (5 bases). Trimming shortened V by 4 bases and J by 0 bases, and 10 bases separated the two germline ends. CDR1 is SEHNR and CDR2 is FQNEAQ in the germline V gene (reference sequence). The length of the CDR3 is 16 residues. Here the CDR3 reads CASSSRDSSYNSPLHF. The DNA for the CDR3 is TGTGCCAGCAGCTCGCGAGACAGCTCCTATAATTCACCCCTCCACTTT. The full variable domain, its missing parts supplied by reference TRBV7-9 and TRBJ1-6, is DTGVSQNPRHKITKRGQNVTFRCDPISEHNRLYWYRQTLGQGPEFLTYFQNEAQLEKSRLLSDRFSAERPKGSFSTLEIQRTEQGDSAMYLCASSSRDSSYNSPLHFGNGTRLTVT.

The chain couples TRBV11-3 to TRBJ2-3; the D gene is possibly TRBD1 (7 bases). The CDR3 is 15 amino acids. V lost 3 bases and J 1 base, leaving 11 bases between the germline ends. CDR1 SGHNT and CDR2 YENEEA come from the germline V gene. The CDR3 DNA follows: TGTGCCAGCAGCTTGGAGGGGGCGCGCACAGATACGCAGTATTTT. Amino acid sequence: CASSLEGARTDTQYF.

The chain couples TRBV5-1 to TRBJ1-1, with TRBD1 matching over 7 bases. The J segment lost 0 bases and the V segment lost 4 bases, leaving 6 bases of the junction unmatched. From germline, CDR1 is SGHRS and CDR2 YFSETQ. This CDR3 is 15 amino acids long. The CDR3 DNA is TGCGCCAGCAGCACGGGACAGAGCATGAACACTGAAGCTTTCTTT. The encoded protein is CASSTGQSMNTEAFF.

J is TRBJ1-5 and V is TRBV5-1; the match to TRBD1 covers 7 bases. Trimming took 2 bases from V and 3 from J; bases not matched to a gene: 5. Germline CDR1 and CDR2: SGHRS and YFSETQ. The CDR3 contains 15 residues. The chain's CDR3 is CASSLSTGANQPQHF. The CDR3 nucleotides are TGCGCCAGCAGCTTATCCACAGGGGCCAATCAGCCCCAGCATTTT.

The rearrangement links TRBV6-5 to TRBJ2-7; possibly TRBD2 for D (7 bases). Germline assignment: CDR1 MNHEY and CDR2 SVGAGI. This CDR3 has 14 residues. Trimming cost V 2 bases and J 2 bases, with 10 bases left between them. The CDR3 is CASSYGGAPYEQYF. DNA of the CDR3: TGTGCCAGCAGTTACGGGGGGGCCCCCTACGAGCAGTACTTC.

This rearrangement joins TRBV2 to TRBJ2-3; TRBD1 matches 8 bases. The CDR3 runs 14 residues. J was trimmed by 3 bases and V by 6 bases; bases with no gene match: 5. Germline CDR1 SNHLY, CDR2 FYNNEI. CDR3 DNA: TGTGCCAGCAGGAGGGGACAGGTAACAGATACGCAGTATTTT. Residues: CASRRGQVTDTQYF.

This clone was detected only a few times. Compared with germline, one end of the junction differs, possibly owing to a read error. The chain has TRBV20-1 and TRBJ1-2; a possible D gene is TRBD1 (6 bases). CDR3 size: 11 residues. Germline V CDR1 and CDR2: DFQATT, SNEGSKA (reference sequence). CDR3 residues: CSARATGNLNF. CDR3 bases: TGCAGTGCTAGGGCTACAGGGAATCTCAACTTC.

V usage is TRBV6-1 and J usage is TRBJ1-4, with TRBD1 matching over 10 bases. J gave up 8 bases and V 3 bases, and 3 bases lay outside the gene matches. CDR3 length: 14 amino acids. In germline, CDR1 is MNHNS, CDR2 SASEGT. The CDR3 DNA follows: TGTGCCAGCAGTGAGACAGGGGGCCGGGAAAAACTGTTTTTT. Its protein product is CASSETGGREKLFF.

This clone was seen only once. The chain employs TRBV2 and TRBJ1-1, with D possibly matching TRBD1 (5 bases). Germline CDR1 and CDR2: SNHLY and FYNNEI. V dropped 10 bases and J dropped 1 base, with 13 bases sitting between them. This CDR3 has 13 amino acids. The CDR3 nucleotides read TGTGCCACCAACCGACAGACGAACACTGAAGCTTTCTTT. Protein product: CATNRQTNTEAFF.

A remark on this clone: At one end, the junction sequence differs from germline, possibly due to a read error. The chain carries TRBV9 and TRBJ1-2, with D unresolved. The CDR3 is 11 residues long. In germline, CDR1 is SGDLS, CDR2 YYNGEE. The CDR3 nucleotides read TGTGCCAGCAGCGTATACTATCGCTACACCTTC. Amino acids: CASSVYYRYTF. The variable domain in full, completed from reference TRBV9 and TRBJ1-2, reads DSGVTQTPKHLITATGQRVTLRCSPRSGDLSVYWYQQSLDQGLQFLIQYYNGEERAKGNILERFSAQQFPDLHSELNLSSLELGDSALYFCASSVYYRYTFGSGTRLTVV.

The rearrangement joins TRBV11-2 to TRBJ2-3; 10 bases align to TRBD1. J was trimmed by 4 bases and V by 5 bases; bases with no gene match: 6. This CDR3 has 15 residues. Germline assignment: CDR1 SGHAT and CDR2 FQNNGV. The CDR3 loop reads CASSPLGTGADTQYF. The CDR3 DNA reads as TGTGCCAGCAGCCCCCTTGGGACAGGGGCAGATACGCAGTATTTT.

This chain joins TRBV6-5 and TRBJ1-2; 9 bases fit TRBD1. V lost 10 bases and J lost 4; bases outside the gene matches: 10. CDR3 length: 14 amino acids. CDR1 MNHEY and CDR2 SVGAGI come from the germline V gene. The CDR3 spells CATTGQGKGYGYTF. CDR3 coding DNA: TGTGCCACGACAGGACAGGGGAAGGGCTATGGCTACACCTTC.

V and J are TRBV11-2 and TRBJ1-1; D not resolved. The CDR3 loop spans 12 amino acids. V was trimmed by 5 bases and J by 5 bases, leaving 9 bases between them. From germline, CDR1 is SGHAT and CDR2 FQNNGV. CDR3 nucleotide sequence: TGTGCCAGCAGCCCCAAGACTACTGAAGCTTTCTTT. This gives the protein CASSPKTTEAFF.

V is TRBV10-3 and J is TRBJ2-7; TRBD1 aligns across 8 bases. CDR1 is ENHRY and CDR2 is SYGVKD in the germline V gene. This CDR3 region has 17 residues. Trimming took 10 bases from V and 0 from J; bases not matched to a gene: 17. The CDR3, as DNA: TGTGCCACGACGAATAGCGTTTTAGACAGGGGCTCCTACGAGCAGTACTTC. Protein product: CATTNSVLDRGSYEQYF.

This chain links TRBV7-9 with TRBJ1-1, with 7 bases aligning to TRBD1. Trimming at V came to 2 bases and at J to 5 bases, leaving 5 bases not matched to a gene. CDR1 is SEHNR, CDR2 FQNEAQ, per germline (reference sequence). The CDR3 covers 14 residues. CDR3 in amino acids: CASSLWAGGTEAFF. The CDR3 DNA sequence: TGTGCCAGCAGCTTATGGGCAGGGGGAACTGAAGCTTTCTTT. Full variable domain (rest looked up from reference TRBV7-9 and TRBJ1-1): DTGVSQNPRHKITKRGQNVTFRCDPISEHNRLYWYRQTLGQGPEFLTYFQNEAQLEKSRLLSDRFSAERPKGSFSTLEIQRTEQGDSAMYLCASSLWAGGTEAFFGQGTRLTVV.

V gene TRBV28 combines with J gene TRBJ1-2, with D perhaps matching TRBD1 (5 bases). From germline, CDR1 is MDHEN and CDR2 SYDVKM. CDR3 length: 14 amino acids. Trimming pared 2 bases from V and 4 bases from J, leaving 11 bases between. The CDR3 region has the DNA TGTGCCAGCAGTTTAGAGGGGAGGGTCTATGGCTACACCTTC. It yields the protein CASSLEGRVYGYTF.

The gene calls are TRBV6-4 and TRBJ1-5; D is possibly TRBD1 (5 bases). This CDR3 contains 18 residues. Trimming removed 2 bases at V and 0 bases at J, with 17 bases between. The germline V gene has CDR1 MRHNA and CDR2 SNTAGT. The CDR3 sequence is CASSDPHIDRNSNQPQHF. The CDR3 DNA reads TGTGCCAGCAGTGACCCCCATATCGACAGAAATAGCAATCAGCCCCAGCATTTT.

CDR3 sequence: CASSYPPSYTQYF. The DNA of the CDR3 is TGTGCCAGCAGTTACCCTCCTTCTTATACGCAGTATTTT. The chain has TRBV6-2 or TRBV6-3 and TRBJ2-3; D not certain. CDR1 and CDR2 (germline): MNHEY, SVGEGT. CDR3 length: 13 residues. The V end was cut by 2 bases, the J end by 7 bases, with 10 bases between.

The V and J genes are TRBV24-1 and TRBJ2-7, with D perhaps TRBD1 (6 bases). V dropped 7 bases and J dropped 7 bases, with 13 bases sitting between them. There are 12 residues in the CDR3. CDR1 is KGHDR and CDR2 is SFDVKD in the germline V gene. The CDR3 sequence is CATRSGVWEQYV. CDR3 sequence (DNA): TGTGCCACCAGATCAGGGGTCTGGGAGCAGTACGTC.

V and J are TRBV5-1 and TRBJ2-7; weak D call: TRBD2 (5 bases). The CDR3 is made up of 12 amino acids. V was pared by 4 bases and J by 6 bases, with 11 bases between. From germline, CDR1 is SGHRS and CDR2 YFSETQ. The CDR3 DNA sequence: TGCGCCAGCAGCCTGAACGGGGTCGAGCAGTACGTC. Translating it yields CASSLNGVEQYV.

The chain combines TRBV2 with TRBJ1-2; TRBD1 agrees at 9 bases. With V trimmed by 5 bases and J by 8 bases, 9 bases remained unmatched. This CDR3 contains 14 residues. From germline, CDR1 is SNHLY and CDR2 FYNNEI. CDR3 coding DNA: TGTGCCAGCAGTCAGGAGGGACAGGGAGGAGGCTACACCTTC. Protein product: CASSQEGQGGGYTF.

The chain is built from TRBV19 and TRBJ1-4; 7 bases align to TRBD1. Germline CDR1 LNHDA, CDR2 SQIVND (reference sequence). The CDR3 contains 15 residues. Losses at the gene ends were 6 bases for V and 8 bases for J; bases not matched to a gene: 12. Here the CDR3 DNA reads TGTGCCAGTAGCATCCCCGACAGGGTAGGGGAAAAACTGTTTTTT. Residues: CASSIPDRVGEKLFF. Filled out from reference TRBV19 and TRBJ1-4, the complete variable domain reads DGGITQSPKYLFRKEGQNVTLSCEQNLNHDAMYWYRQDPGQGLRLIYYSQIVNDFQKGDIAEGYSVSREKKESFPLTVTSAQKNPTAFYLCASSIPDRVGEKLFFGSGTQLSVL.

The genes are TRBV19 and TRBJ1-2; weak D call: TRBD1 (6 bases). Germline V CDR1 and CDR2: LNHDA, SQIVND (reference sequence). CDR3 size: 15 residues. V lost 4 bases to trimming and J lost 4 bases, with 16 bases between them. The CDR3 DNA reads as TGTGCCAGTAGTAGTGGGGGCGCGGGCCTCTATGGCTACACCTTC. It yields the protein CASSSGGAGLYGYTF. Together with reference TRBV19 and TRBJ1-2, the CDR3 gives the full variable domain: DGGITQSPKYLFRKEGQNVTLSCEQNLNHDAMYWYRQDPGQGLRLIYYSQIVNDFQKGDIAEGYSVSREKKESFPLTVTSAQKNPTAFYLCASSSGGAGLYGYTFGSGTRLTVV.

This chain joins TRBV5-1 and TRBJ1-4, with 7 bases identical to TRBD1. The germline V gene encodes CDR1 SGHRS and CDR2 YFSETQ. V lost 4 bases and J lost 7; bases outside the gene matches: 10. The CDR3 runs to 15 residues. CDR3 nucleotides: TGCGCCAGCAGCCTGACGAGACAGGGAGGTGAAAAACTGTTTTTT. Protein product: CASSLTRQGGEKLFF.